These 30 T cell receptor beta chains share one sample of origin, sequenced in a study of regulatory T cells in long-lasting Graves disease (dated by TCRdb to 2020 to 2023). Interpreted using the paper, the time point label stands for: newly diagnosed GD, antithyroid drugs for less than 3 months. RNA was extracted from PBMCs in TRIzol for both TCR sequencing and RNA sequencing. The library relied on multiplex PCR. The instrument given in TCRdb is Illumina HiSeq 4000. TCR beta libraries were built with iRepertoire HTBI primers and Arm-PCR amplification of CDR3 regions. Through fastp at Q25 and MiXCR, TCRdb rebuilt clones from the public reads, retaining in-frame beta chains. CDR3 protein duplicates are merged, each entry listing the most common genes and DNA. Counted in this sample were about 460,000 distinct CDR3 sequences; less than 15% of them appeared once. The ten top clones hold around a sixth of the sample.

These records were also assigned to another study, of T cells in Graves' hyperthyroidism and ophthalmopathy.

The sample in question was peripheral blood mononuclear cells (PBMCs), obtained at new diagnosis, from a patient treated with antithyroid drugs. All receptors come from a woman aged 45-60 years with Graves disease. Donor details come from another sample of the same person, matched by shared clones.

This clonotype occurred many times. The chain uses TRBV6-9 and TRBJ1-1, with D possibly TRBD1 on 5 matching bases. This CDR3 contains 14 residues. The germline V and J ends were trimmed by 4 bases and 6 bases, with 15 bases remaining between them. Germline CDR1 MNHGY, CDR2 SVAAGI. CDR3 sequence (DNA): TGTGCCAGCAGTTCCCCTGACAGAGGGGCTGAAGCTTTCTTT. It codes for CASSSPDRGAEAFF.

The V and J genes are TRBV7-2 and TRBJ2-1; TRBD2 agrees at 9 bases. V dropped 4 bases and J dropped 7; count of bases not matched to a gene: 23. The CDR3 covers 20 residues. CDR1 SGHTA and CDR2 FQGNSA come from the germline V gene. CDR3 nucleotides: TGTGCCAGCAGCTCGATAGTCGGGTTTGCGCGGGAGGGCCTGGGTAATGAGCAGTTCTTC. Residues: CASSSIVGFAREGLGNEQFF.

The V gene is TRBV3-1, the J gene TRBJ1-2, with 10 bases identical to TRBD1. CDR1 LGHDT and CDR2 YNNKEL come from the germline V gene (reference sequence). After removal of 0 bases from V and 3 bases from J, the junction contained 4 bases not matched to a gene. The CDR3 is 16 residues long. CDR3 DNA: TGTGCCAGCAGCCAAGATCTTGGGACAGGGGACTATGGCTACACCTTC. Translated: CASSQDLGTGDYGYTF.

There are many counts of this clonotype. The chain has TRBV7-8 and TRBJ1-6; 10 bases are a match to TRBD1. V gave up 5 bases and J gave up 5 bases; unmatched junction bases: 6. The CDR3 totals 16 residues. Looked up from germline, CDR1 is SGHVS and CDR2 is FQNEAQ. CDR3 nucleotide sequence: TGTGCCAGCAGCCTTGGGACAGGGGCGGATAATTCACCCCTCCACTTT. Translation gives CASSLGTGADNSPLHF.

The CDR3 reads CASSLALGSTDTQYF. The CDR3 DNA reads as TGCGCCAGCAGCTTGGCTTTAGGAAGCACAGATACGCAGTATTTT. The chain couples TRBV5-1 to TRBJ2-3, with no clear D. The germline V gene encodes CDR1 SGHRS and CDR2 YFSETQ. V lost 0 bases to trimming and J lost 0 bases, with 8 bases between them. The CDR3 runs 15 residues.

At least ten counts were recorded for this clonotype. Here the CDR3 reads CASSFGDRPSNYGYTF. The CDR3 DNA is TGTGCCAGCAGTTTTGGGGACAGACCCTCTAACTATGGCTACACCTTC. The gene calls are TRBV28 and TRBJ1-2; 7 bases are a match to TRBD1. The V and J ends lost 3 bases and 0 bases, in that order; junction bases with no gene match: 7. CDR3 size: 16 residues. CDR1 is MDHEN and CDR2 is SYDVKM in the germline V gene.

The table lists this clonotype with a few counts. The DNA of the CDR3 is TGTGCCAGCTCTTCCGACAGAACCCGGGGGGAGCTGTTTTTT. It translates to CASSSDRTRGELFF. The chain carries TRBV28 and TRBJ2-2; possibly TRBD1 for D (5 bases). The CDR3 consists of 14 residues. Trimming shortened V by 8 bases and J by 8 bases, and 18 bases separated the two germline ends. Germline CDR1 is MDHEN and CDR2 is SYDVKM.

This clonotype was recorded a few times. The chain carries TRBV20-1 and TRBJ2-1; TRBD2 matches at 9 bases. Per the germline V gene, CDR1 is DFQATT and CDR2 is SNEGSKA (reference sequence). The CDR3 extends over 17 amino acids. V was clipped by 1 base and J by 0 bases; unmatched bases: 7. The CDR3 reads CSARVSGRLGSYNEQFF. The CDR3, as DNA: TGCAGTGCTAGAGTTAGCGGGAGACTGGGCTCCTACAATGAGCAGTTCTTC.

The table lists this clonotype with a few counts. J is TRBJ2-5 and V is TRBV25-1, with 7 bases fitting TRBD1. V dropped 7 bases and J dropped 2; count of bases not matched to a gene: 7. Germline loops: CDR1 MGHDK, CDR2 SYGVNS. CDR3 size: 14 residues. CDR3 nucleotide sequence: TGTGCCAGCACCCCGACGGACAGGCAAGAGACCCAGTACTTC. Translation: CASTPTDRQETQYF.

This clonotype came up once. V gene TRBV5-6 combines with J gene TRBJ1-3; D gene unclear. The CDR3 runs to 14 residues. Germline-derived CDR1 and CDR2 are SGHDT and YYEEEE. V gave up 1 base and J gave up 8 bases, with 13 bases separating them. CDR3 sequence: CASSLPGFRDTIYF. DNA of the CDR3: TGTGCCAGCAGCTTGCCGGGATTCAGAGACACCATATATTTT.

With respect to this clonotype: This clone may be a read error of a much larger clone one base away. The conserved phenylalanine or tryptophan normally closing the CDR3 is absent here, so this likely arose from a read error. The chain employs TRBV28 and TRBJ1-1, with no clear D. The CDR3 spans 13 residues. V was cut by 2 bases and J by 7 bases, with 11 bases left in between. Germline CDR1 MDHEN, CDR2 SYDVKM. This CDR3 reads CASSLTDKDEAFL. In DNA form, the CDR3 reads TGTGCCAGCAGTTTAACGGATAAGGATGAAGCTTTCCTT.

The chain has TRBV4-1 and TRBJ1-2; tentative D call: TRBD1 (6 bases). The CDR3 is made up of 14 amino acids. The germline CDR1 and CDR2 sequences are MGHRA and YSYEKL. The ends were cut back, 1 base at V and 4 bases at J, with 10 bases in the middle. CDR3 in amino acids: CASSQVGQLYGYTF. CDR3 DNA: TGCGCCAGCAGCCAAGTTGGACAGCTCTATGGCTACACCTTC.

This clonotype was counted many times. This sequence joins TRBV30 and TRBJ1-1; D uncertain. The germline CDR1 and CDR2 sequences are GTSNPN and SVGIG (reference sequence). The V end was cut by 0 bases, the J end by 8 bases, with 13 bases between. This CDR3 contains 13 residues. CDR3 in amino acids: CAWSVLEGTEAFF. Written as DNA, the CDR3 is TGTGCCTGGAGTGTACTAGAGGGCACCGAAGCTTTCTTT.

There are a few counts of this clonotype. V gene TRBV3-1 combines with J gene TRBJ2-1; D possibly matches TRBD1 or TRBD2 (7 bases each). Germline V CDR1 and CDR2: LGHDT, YNNKEL (reference sequence). The CDR3 covers 13 residues. Trimming pared 4 bases from V and 10 bases from J, leaving 14 bases between. Here the CDR3 DNA reads TGTGCCAGCAGCCCATACAGGGGAGGGGAGCAGTTCTTC. This translates into CASSPYRGGEQFF.

The V gene is TRBV6-2 or TRBV6-3, the J gene TRBJ2-3, with a tentative D call TRBD2 (6 bases). Germline V gene sequence: CDR1 MNHEY, CDR2 SVGEGT. The CDR3 runs 13 residues. The germline V and J ends were trimmed by 6 bases and 3 bases, with 10 bases remaining between them. The DNA of the CDR3 is TGTGCCAGCAGGAGACTAGAAACAGATACGCAGTATTTT. This encodes CASRRLETDTQYF.

There are many counts of this clonotype. The V and J genes are TRBV7-2 and TRBJ2-3; no clear D. Trimming took 4 bases from V and 2 from J, leaving 10 bases between them. Germline V gives CDR1 SGHTA, CDR2 FQGNSA. This CDR3 contains 14 residues. This chain's CDR3 is CASSSGPFTDTQYF. The CDR3 region has the DNA TGTGCCAGCAGCTCTGGACCTTTCACAGATACGCAGTATTTT.

This clonotype came up a few times. V and J are TRBV20-1 and TRBJ2-1; 10 bases align to TRBD2. Germline V CDR1 and CDR2: DFQATT, SNEGSKA (reference sequence). The CDR3 extends over 18 amino acids. Trimming cost V 3 bases and J 4 bases; bases outside gene matches: 15. The CDR3 region has the DNA TGCAGTGCTAGCGCGGGTTCTGAATTTAGCGGGAGGTACAATGAGCAGTTCTTC. Its protein product is CSASAGSEFSGRYNEQFF.

The chain joins TRBV3-1 to TRBJ2-1; no clear D gene. The CDR3 is made up of 14 amino acids. Germline V gene sequence: CDR1 LGHDT, CDR2 YNNKEL (reference sequence). Between the trimmed V and J ends, which lost 4 bases and 5 bases, there was a span of 12 bases. In nucleotides, the CDR3 is TGTGCCAGCAGCCTGGGCAGTCGGGACAATGAGCAGTTCTTC. Amino acid sequence: CASSLGSRDNEQFF.

Many counts were recorded for this clonotype. The V call is TRBV6-1, the J call TRBJ2-1; the match to TRBD2 covers 13 bases. V lost 4 bases, J lost 0 bases, and 12 bases stayed unmatched. This CDR3 spans 20 amino acids. Germline CDR1 MNHNS, CDR2 SASEGT. Here the CDR3 DNA reads TGTGCCAGCAGTGCTCTTCTCGGACTAGCGGGAGCTGGCTCCTACAATGAGCAGTTCTTC. Its protein is CASSALLGLAGAGSYNEQFF.

This clonotype has more than one count but fewer than ten. This chain connects TRBV4-1 to TRBJ1-2, with 10 positions matching TRBD1. J was trimmed by 7 bases and V by 0 bases; bases with no gene match: 5. Looked up from germline, CDR1 is MGHRA and CDR2 is YSYEKL. The CDR3 covers 15 residues. CDR3 residues: CASSQETGGAGGYTF. The CDR3 nucleotides are TGCGCCAGCAGCCAAGAGACAGGGGGCGCAGGTGGCTACACCTTC.

This clonotype was counted only a few times. This sequence joins TRBV20-1 and TRBJ2-2; 10 bases align to TRBD2. V lost 4 bases to trimming and J lost 1 base; unmatched junction nucleotides: 3. The CDR3 totals 15 residues. The germline V gene encodes CDR1 DFQATT and CDR2 SNEGSKA (reference sequence). The CDR3 protein is CSAKRTSGNTGELFF. DNA of the CDR3: TGCAGTGCTAAGAGGACTAGCGGGAACACCGGGGAGCTGTTTTTT.

This chain links TRBV5-1 with TRBJ2-3, with 10 bases lining up with TRBD2. Looked up from germline, CDR1 is SGHRS and CDR2 is YFSETQ. The CDR3 is 17 amino acids. J lost 3 bases, V lost 0 bases, and 7 bases had no gene match. The CDR3 here is CASSLAPSGSRTDTQYF. Here the CDR3 DNA reads TGCGCCAGCAGCTTGGCTCCTAGCGGGAGTCGAACAGATACGCAGTATTTT.

In its sample, this clonotype was seen many times. The chain uses TRBV28 and TRBJ2-7; D is possibly TRBD1 (6 bases). Deletions cut 6 bases from V and 4 bases from J, with 16 bases between. Looked up from germline, CDR1 is MDHEN and CDR2 is SYDVKM. This CDR3 contains 14 residues. CDR3 residues: CASRSLGGAYEQYF. DNA of the CDR3: TGTGCCAGCAGGTCCTTAGGGGGAGCGTACGAGCAGTACTTC.

About this clonotype itself: One base away lies a much larger clone, so this may be a sequencing read error. The V call is TRBV28, the J call TRBJ1-2; 7 bases are shared with TRBD1. Germline assignment: CDR1 MDHEN and CDR2 SYDVKM. V trimming: 10 bases; J trimming: 4 bases; junction bases outside the gene matches: 18. The CDR3 is made up of 16 amino acids. The CDR3 region is CAISQQQGSAGYGYTF. CDR3 in DNA: TGTGCCATCAGCCAACAACAGGGGTCCGCAGGCTATGGCTACACCTTC.

The sample holds many counts of this clonotype. The rearrangement joins TRBV5-1 to TRBJ2-2; D is unresolved. Germline lookup yields CDR1 SGHRS and CDR2 YFSETQ. This CDR3 is 18 amino acids long. Trimming stripped 0 bases from V and 1 base from J, with 16 bases between. CDR3 sequence reads: CASSLEPLAPRNTGELFF. The DNA of the CDR3 is TGCGCCAGCAGCTTGGAGCCTCTGGCCCCCAGGAACACCGGGGAGCTGTTTTTT. The entire variable domain, with the rest obtained from reference TRBV5-1 and TRBJ2-2, is as follows: KAGVTQTPRYLIKTRGQQVTLSCSPISGHRSVSWYQQTPGQGLQFLFEYFSETQRNKGNFPGRFSGRQFSNSRSEMNVSTLELGDSALYLCASSLEPLAPRNTGELFFGEGSRLTVL.

This clonotype was seen a handful of times. The chain recombines TRBV15 with TRBJ2-3; 7 bases are a match to TRBD1. Germline loops: CDR1 LNHNV, CDR2 YYDKDF (reference sequence). The CDR3 loop spans 17 amino acids. With 3 bases clipped from V and 3 bases from J, the junction kept 12 bases outside the gene matches. CDR3 region: CATSSETPGQRTDTQYF. CDR3 bases: TGTGCCACCAGCAGTGAAACGCCGGGACAGAGAACAGATACGCAGTATTTT.

The V and J genes are TRBV10-3 and TRBJ2-2; D is uncertain. The germline V and J ends were trimmed by 4 bases and 2 bases, with 8 bases remaining between them. This CDR3 comprises 14 residues. The germline gives CDR1 ENHRY, CDR2 SYGVKD. The DNA of the CDR3 is TGTGCCATCAGTGGCCCTACCAACACCGGGGAGCTGTTTTTT. Protein product: CAISGPTNTGELFF.

The gene calls are TRBV28 and TRBJ1-1; maybe TRBD1 (6 bases). V was cut by 10 bases and J by 6 bases, with 15 bases left in between. The CDR3 spans 12 residues. Germline CDR1 MDHEN, CDR2 SYDVKM. The CDR3 nucleotides read TGTGCCACCACAGGGACGCGGGCTGAAGCTTTCTTT. It is translated as CATTGTRAEAFF.

The table lists this clonotype with many counts. This sequence joins TRBV12-3 or TRBV12-4 and TRBJ2-4; D not resolved. Trimming removed 8 bases from V and 6 bases from J, with 8 bases in between. The CDR3 has 11 residues. The CDR3 sequence is CASLGSNIQYF. In DNA, the CDR3 is TGTGCCAGCCTAGGTTCAAACATTCAGTACTTC.

The chain carries TRBV6-2 or TRBV6-3 and TRBJ2-3, with 7 bases lining up with TRBD2. After removal of 5 bases from V and 2 bases from J, the junction contained 10 bases not matched to a gene. CDR3 size: 16 residues. Per the germline V gene, CDR1 is MNHEY and CDR2 is SVGEGT. CDR3 bases: TGTGCCAGCAGTGAAAGGCCTAGCGGACCCACAGATACGCAGTATTTT. This encodes CASSERPSGPTDTQYF.